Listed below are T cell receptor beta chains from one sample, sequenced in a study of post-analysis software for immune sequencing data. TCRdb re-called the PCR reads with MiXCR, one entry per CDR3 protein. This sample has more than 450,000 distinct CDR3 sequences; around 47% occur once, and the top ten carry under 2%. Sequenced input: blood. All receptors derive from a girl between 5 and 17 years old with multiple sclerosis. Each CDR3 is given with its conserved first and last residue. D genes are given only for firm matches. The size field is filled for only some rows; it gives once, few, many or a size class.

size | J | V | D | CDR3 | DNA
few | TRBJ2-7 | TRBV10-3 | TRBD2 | CATLLAGGLGEQYF | TGTGCCACCCTACTAGCGGGAGGACTGGGAGAGCAGTACTTC
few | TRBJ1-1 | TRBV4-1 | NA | CASSQERVRGTEAFF | TGCGCCAGCAGCCAAGAAAGGGTGCGGGGCACTGAAGCTTTCTTT
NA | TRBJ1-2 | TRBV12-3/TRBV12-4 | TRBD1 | CASSLRQGGGHNGYTF | TGTGCCAGCAGTTTAAGACAGGGGGGCGGTCATAATGGCTACACCTTC
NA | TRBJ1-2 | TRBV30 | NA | CAWRNRPGGIYGYTF | TGTGCCTGGAGAAATCGACCGGGGGGGATCTATGGCTACACCTTC
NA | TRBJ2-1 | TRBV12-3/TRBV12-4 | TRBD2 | CASSPRNRGLAISNEQFF | TGTGCCAGCAGTCCTCGAAACCGGGGACTAGCGATATCAAATGAGCAGTTCTTC
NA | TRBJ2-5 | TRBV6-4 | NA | CASSPSGRSEETQYF | TGTGCCAGCAGCCCCTCAGGGAGGTCCGAAGAGACCCAGTACTTC
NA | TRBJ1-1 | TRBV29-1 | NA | CSVVGGAEAFF | TGCAGCGTTGTAGGGGGGGCTGAAGCTTTCTTT
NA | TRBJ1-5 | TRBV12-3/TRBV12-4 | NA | CASSSEGHSNQPQHF | TGTGCCAGCAGTTCAGAGGGGCATAGCAATCAGCCCCAGCATTTT
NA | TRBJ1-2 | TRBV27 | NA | CASSFSSEGTPPYGYTF | TGTGCCAGCAGTTTTTCCTCGGAGGGGACACCACCCTATGGCTACACCTTC
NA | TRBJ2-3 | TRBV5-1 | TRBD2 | CASSLGLAGGPRIDTQYF | TGCGCCAGCAGCTTGGGACTAGCGGGAGGGCCAAGGATAGATACGCAGTATTTT
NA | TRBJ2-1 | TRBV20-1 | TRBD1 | CSARSRDRGLRNEQFF | TGCAGTGCTAGATCAAGGGACAGGGGGCTTCGGAATGAGCAGTTCTTC
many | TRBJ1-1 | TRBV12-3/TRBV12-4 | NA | CASSPGGNTEAFF | TGTGCCAGCAGTCCCGGGGGGAACACTGAAGCTTTCTTT
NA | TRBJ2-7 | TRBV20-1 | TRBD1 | CSAGQGYGSYEQYF | TGCAGTGCCGGACAGGGATACGGCTCCTACGAGCAGTACTTC
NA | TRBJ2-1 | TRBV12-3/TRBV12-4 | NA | CASSLEEDNEQFF | TGTGCCAGCAGCTTGGAGGAGGACAATGAGCAGTTCTTC
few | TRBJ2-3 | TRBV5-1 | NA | CASSPAGGVADTQYF | TGCGCCAGCAGCCCCGCCGGGGGAGTAGCAGATACGCAGTATTTT
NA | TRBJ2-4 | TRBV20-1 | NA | CSAYGALAKNIQYF | TGCAGTGCATACGGGGCCTTAGCCAAAAACATTCAGTACTTC
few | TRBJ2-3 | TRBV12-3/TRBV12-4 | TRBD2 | CASSPLPGAAGSDTQYF | TGTGCCAGCAGTCCATTGCCCGGGGCAGCGGGATCGGATACGCAGTATTTT
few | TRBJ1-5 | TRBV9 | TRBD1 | CASSTRQGQPQHF | TGTGCCAGCAGCACGCGACAGGGACAGCCCCAGCATTTT
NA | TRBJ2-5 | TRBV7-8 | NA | CASSLTIPETQYF | TGTGCCAGCAGCTTAACCATACCCGAGACCCAGTACTTC
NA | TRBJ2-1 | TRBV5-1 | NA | CASQSAGPNEQFF | TGCGCCAGCCAGTCAGCAGGTCCGAATGAGCAGTTCTTC
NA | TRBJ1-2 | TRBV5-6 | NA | CASTLKPGRTTLYGYTF | TGTGCCAGCACCTTGAAACCCGGACGGACGACTCTCTATGGCTACACCTTC
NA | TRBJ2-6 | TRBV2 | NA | CASSQALGANVLTF | TGTGCCAGCAGCCAGGCCCTCGGGGCCAACGTCCTGACTTTC
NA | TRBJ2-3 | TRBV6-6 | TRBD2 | CASSYSLAGALTDTQYF | TGTGCCAGCAGTTACTCACTAGCGGGGGCCCTCACAGATACGCAGTATTTT
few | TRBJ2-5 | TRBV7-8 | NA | CASSSGTAKPLETQYF | TGTGCCAGCAGCTCGGGGACGGCAAAACCTTTGGAGACCCAGTACTTC
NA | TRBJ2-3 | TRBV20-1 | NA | CSARDPSRSTDTQYF | TGCAGTGCTAGAGATCCCAGCAGGAGCACAGATACGCAGTATTTT
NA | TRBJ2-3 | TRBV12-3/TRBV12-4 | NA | CASSFNGGALLSTDTQYF | TGTGCCAGCAGTTTTAACGGCGGGGCCTTATTGAGCACAGATACGCAGTATTTT
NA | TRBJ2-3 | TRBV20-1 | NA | CSVTRGGGTDTQYF | TGCAGTGTCACTAGGGGGGGGGGCACAGATACGCAGTATTTT
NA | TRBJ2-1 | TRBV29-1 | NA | CSVEDLGRHNEQFF | TGCAGCGTTGAAGATCTCGGCAGACACAATGAGCAGTTCTTC
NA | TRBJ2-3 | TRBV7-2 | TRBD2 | CATSGLAGIYRSDTQYF | TGTGCCACATCGGGACTAGCGGGGATCTATCGCTCGGATACGCAGTATTTT
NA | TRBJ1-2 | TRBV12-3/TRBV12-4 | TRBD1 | CASSLTPRGDLYGYTF | TGTGCCAGCAGTTTAACACCCAGGGGGGATCTCTATGGCTACACCTTC
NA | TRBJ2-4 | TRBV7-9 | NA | CASSLEQERNIQYF | TGTGCCAGCAGCTTAGAACAGGAGAGAAACATTCAGTACTTC